The rows below give T cell receptor beta chains drawn from one sample of a study of beta chain features in type 1 diabetes. Using immunoSEQ multiplex PCR, the repertoire was profiled, and TCRdb retains in-frame clones only, with some absent. The sample lists nearly 350,000 clones, approximately 9.9% occurring once. Sequencing was carried out using central memory CD4+ T cells from blood. These receptors all stem from a man aged 25-40 years with type 1 diabetes. CDR3s include the opening cysteine and the closing phenylalanine or tryptophan. D genes are given only for firm matches. Clone sizes are given selectively: once, few, many, or a class where the clone is expanded.

d_call j_call v_call clone_size cdr3_nt cdr3_aa
TRBD2 TRBJ2-3 TRBV7-9 few TGTGCCAGCAGCCCGTCCCGGGGACTACGCACAGATACGCAGTATTTT CASSPSRGLRTDTQYF
TRBD1 TRBJ2-1 TRBV7-9 many TGTGCCAGCAGCTACTACAGGGGAAATGAGCAGTTCTTC CASSYYRGNEQFF
NA TRBJ2-5 TRBV25-1 NA TGTGCCAGCAGGGACGGGGTGTGGGAGACCCAGTACTTC CASRDGVWETQYF
TRBD2 TRBJ2-5 TRBV11-2 many TGTGCCAGCAGCGCCACGGGAGGGACGGAAGAGACCCAGTACTTC CASSATGGTEETQYF
NA TRBJ2-1 TRBV5-1 NA TGCGCCAGCAGCTTGCGGGGCCCCCCCGCTGATGAGCAGTTCTTC CASSLRGPPADEQFF
TRBD2 TRBJ2-3 TRBV4-1 NA TGCGCCAGCAGCCAAGAGGAAATGGGGACTAGCGGGCGGAGGAGCACAGATACGCAGTATTTT CASSQEEMGTSGRRSTDTQYF
NA TRBJ2-3 TRBV7-2 few TGTGCCAGCAGCCCCCCCAAGGGACGGGGCACAGATACGCAGTATTTT CASSPPKGRGTDTQYF
NA TRBJ1-6 TRBV5-6 few TGTGCCAGCAGCTTGCCTCGGGATAATTCACCCCTCCACTTT CASSLPRDNSPLHF
NA TRBJ1-1 TRBV5-4 few TGTGCCAGCAGCACCCCGGACAGTGAAGCTTTCTTT CASSTPDSEAFF
TRBD1 TRBJ1-5 TRBV6-5 NA TGTGCCAGCAGTCCCGGACAGGGCAATCAGCCCCAGCATTTT CASSPGQGNQPQHF
TRBD1 TRBJ2-3 TRBV10-1 many TGCGCCAGCAGTGAGACAGGGGGTACGCAGTATTTT CASSETGGTQYF
NA TRBJ1-1 TRBV19 NA TGTGCCAGTAGTATCAACACTCTTGAAGCTTTCTTT CASSINTLEAFF
NA TRBJ2-7 TRBV7-2 few TGTGCCAGCAGCTTAGATGCAGGGTCCTACGAGCAGTACTTC CASSLDAGSYEQYF
TRBD2 TRBJ2-3 TRBV7-2 NA TGTGCCAGCAGCCGCGTAGCGGGGCAATTCACAGATACGCAGTATTTT CASSRVAGQFTDTQYF
TRBD1 TRBJ2-7 TRBV7-2 NA TGTGCCAGTAAGCCGGACAGGGGCCCTTTTTACGAGCAGTACTTC CASKPDRGPFYEQYF
NA TRBJ1-1 TRBV29-1 NA TGCAGCCCCAGAAGTATCGAAACTGAAGCTTTCTTT CSPRSIETEAFF
TRBD1 TRBJ1-2 TRBV5-1 NA TGCGCCAGCAGCTACGACCCAACTGGACAGGGCAACTATGGCTACACCTTC CASSYDPTGQGNYGYTF
TRBD2 TRBJ2-5 TRBV7-2 few TGTGCCAGCAGCTTCACTAGCGGGCAGACCCAGTACTTC CASSFTSGQTQYF
TRBD1 TRBJ1-5 TRBV6-1 NA TGTGCCAGCGGGGGACAGGGAGACCAGCCCCAGCATTTT CASGGQGDQPQHF
NA TRBJ1-4 TRBV5-6 NA TGTGCCAGCAGCTTGGACCAGGGTATTGCTGAAAAACTGTTTTTT CASSLDQGIAEKLFF
NA TRBJ2-5 TRBV29-1 NA TGCAGCGTTGAAGATCTTAAGCGGGAGACCCAGTACTTC CSVEDLKRETQYF
NA TRBJ1-2 TRBV10-2 NA TGCGCCAGCAGTGATCAGGGCGATGACGGCTACACCTTC CASSDQGDDGYTF
NA TRBJ2-3 TRBV29-1 few TGCAGCGTGGCTGGACTCACAGATACGCAGTATTTT CSVAGLTDTQYF